This T cell receptor (beta chain) was profiled in a study of cytomegalovirus exposure and HLA in healthy donors. Overall study results and limits: Later genetic work tied a missense DCLRE1C variant to beta-chain V and J trimming. For most TCR beta V segments, an earlier analysis put the productive rate at about 90% or about 30% of the time. Most subjects had HLA-A and HLA-B alleles reportedly predicted accurately by TCR beta sequences.

V was trimmed by 5 bases and J by 1 base, leaving 5 bases between them. The CDR3 totals 11 residues. CDR1 and CDR2 (germline): SQVTM, ANQGSEA. 13 Jbeta primers and 60 Vbeta primers were used for the PCR. Only in-frame clones appear in the TCRdb table, and some are missing; sequencing was by immunoSEQ multiplex PCR. Of some 150,000 clones in the sample, about 80% were seen once. This clone was seen once. What it binds is unknown. The J gene is TRBJ1-1, the V gene TRBV29-1; D ambiguous. Sequenced material: PBMCs. The clonotype comes from a woman between 50 and 59 years old in good health and CMV-seropositive. CDR3 DNA sequence: TGCAGCGTTTCAGAGAACACTGAAGCTTTCTTT. It specifies CSVSENTEAFF. The full variable domain, its missing parts supplied by reference TRBV29-1 and TRBJ1-1, is SAVISQKPSRDICQRGTSLTIQCQVDSQVTMMFWYRQQPGQSLTLIATANQGSEATYESGFVIDKFPISRPNLTFSTLTVSNMSPEDSSIYLCSVSENTEAFFGQGTRLTVV.